Following are 32 T cell receptor beta chains from one sample sequenced in a study of cytomegalovirus exposure and HLA in healthy donors. The study ran its PCR with 60 Vbeta and 13 Jbeta primers. The assay was immunoSEQ multiplex PCR, and TCRdb's table has in-frame clones only and misses some. The profile shows around 160,000 clones, around 80% of them singletons. Material: PBMCs. The receptor source for this set is a male donor in good health and CMV-seronegative.

This chain connects TRBV9 to TRBJ1-3; possibly TRBD1 for D (5 bases). The CDR3 loop spans 15 amino acids. Germline CDR1 and CDR2: SGDLS and YYNGEE. V was cut by 4 bases and J by 3 bases, with 14 bases left in between. In DNA form, the CDR3 reads TGTGCCAGCAGCTTGACGGGGGTAGGTGGAAACACCATATATTTT. This codes for CASSLTGVGGNTIYF.

This clone turned up a few times. This chain connects TRBV7-9 to TRBJ1-1; D remains unclear. Germline CDR1 reads SEHNR; CDR2 reads FQNEAQ (reference sequence). The CDR3 is 12 residues long. Trimming took 8 bases from V and 5 from J, leaving 12 bases between them. This chain's CDR3 is CASRLSSTEAFF. DNA of the CDR3: TGTGCCAGCCGACTGTCGTCTACTGAAGCTTTCTTT.

This clone was observed a handful of times. CDR3 bases: TGTGCCATCAGTGAGTCGGGGCGGAGGGGTGAGCAGTTCTTC. It specifies CAISESGRRGEQFF. The chain has TRBV10-3 and TRBJ2-1; weak D call: TRBD2 (6 bases). V lost 0 bases and J lost 9, with 12 bases in between. This CDR3 spans 14 amino acids. From germline, CDR1 is ENHRY and CDR2 SYGVKD.

V and J are TRBV5-1 and TRBJ2-5, with 13 bases matching TRBD2. CDR3 length: 17 amino acids. Germline V gene sequence: CDR1 SGHRS, CDR2 YFSETQ. With 0 bases clipped from V and 5 bases from J, the junction kept 7 bases outside the gene matches. For the CDR3, the DNA is TGCGCCAGCAGCTTGGGGACTAGCGGGGGTCAACGGGAGACCCAGTACTTC. This sequence encodes CASSLGTSGGQRETQYF.

This clone was seen once. This chain links TRBV28 with TRBJ2-7; TRBD1 agrees at 8 bases. This CDR3 contains 14 residues. With V trimmed by 5 bases and J by 2 bases, 5 bases remained unmatched. Germline assignment: CDR1 MDHEN and CDR2 SYDVKM. In DNA form, the CDR3 reads TGTGCCAGCAGTCCCCAGGGGGCAGCCTACGAGCAGTACTTC. The encoded protein is CASSPQGAAYEQYF.

This clone was seen a few times. The chain is built from TRBV4-3 and TRBJ2-5; D perhaps matches TRBD2 (6 bases). V was cut by 2 bases and J by 5 bases, with 9 bases left in between. The CDR3 is 13 amino acids. Germline values: CDR1 LGHNA, CDR2 YSLEER. CDR3 amino acids: CASSQSLAETQYF. The CDR3 bases are TGCGCCAGCAGCCAATCCCTAGCGGAGACCCAGTACTTC.

The V call is TRBV5-1, the J call TRBJ2-7, with D maybe TRBD2 (6 bases). Trimming took 6 bases from V and 0 from J, leaving 16 bases between them. Germline V lookup: CDR1 SGHRS, CDR2 YFSETQ. The CDR3 is 15 residues long. CDR3 coding DNA: TGCGCCAGCACCCGGGCGGGGATTTCCTCCTACGAGCAGTACTTC. Protein product: CASTRAGISSYEQYF.

The rearrangement uses TRBV5-4 and TRBJ1-2; 7 bases agree with TRBD1. V trimming: 3 bases; J trimming: 6 bases; junction bases outside the gene matches: 8. This CDR3 has 14 residues. The V gene's germline CDR1 is SGHNT and CDR2 YYREEE (reference sequence). CDR3 sequence (DNA): TGTGCCAGCAGCTCCGGACAGGCCCCCGATGGCTACACCTTC. As protein: CASSSGQAPDGYTF.

The genes are TRBV4-3 and TRBJ2-5; no definite D call. The V gene's germline CDR1 is LGHNA and CDR2 YSLEER. The CDR3 has 15 residues. V was trimmed by 1 base and J by 1 base, leaving 10 bases between them. The CDR3 spells CASSQVIGFQETQYF. CDR3 nucleotide sequence: TGCGCCAGCAGCCAAGTTATCGGGTTCCAAGAGACCCAGTACTTC.

V usage is TRBV7-3 and J usage is TRBJ2-1; 7 bases are a match to TRBD1. The CDR3 is 16 residues long. Germline V CDR1 and CDR2: SGHTA, FQGTGA. Trimming at V came to 6 bases and at J to 0 bases, leaving 8 bases not matched to a gene. The DNA of the CDR3 is TGTGCCAGCAGGTCCCGACAGGGCAGCTCCTACAATGAGCAGTTCTTC. Its translation: CASRSRQGSSYNEQFF.

The chain employs TRBV11-2 and TRBJ2-7; tentatively, D is TRBD1 (5 bases). CDR3 size: 15 residues. Germline assignment: CDR1 SGHAT and CDR2 FQNNGV. With 1 base removed from V and 0 bases from J, the gap between germline ends came to 10 bases. DNA of the CDR3: TGTGCCAGCAGCTTAGCCCTAGACAGCTCCTACGAGCAGTACTTC. Translated, it gives CASSLALDSSYEQYF.

The CDR3 DNA is TGTGCCAGCAGCTCCCCGGGGGGAGGGGGCACTGAAGCTTTCTTT. Its protein is CASSSPGGGGTEAFF. The chain carries TRBV7-3 and TRBJ1-1, with a possible D match to TRBD1 (6 bases). CDR3 length: 15 amino acids. Trimming removed 4 bases at V and 4 bases at J, with 16 bases between. The germline V gene encodes CDR1 SGHTA and CDR2 FQGTGA.

Only one count was recorded for this clone. The rearrangement links TRBV7-6 to TRBJ2-2, with TRBD2 matching 9 bases. The germline gives CDR1 SGHVS, CDR2 FNYEAQ. The CDR3 consists of 18 residues. V lost 4 bases and J lost 4; bases outside the gene matches: 13. The CDR3 protein is CASSSRPGAGGSTGELFF. In nucleotides, the CDR3 is TGTGCCAGCAGCTCCCGCCCGGGGGCGGGAGGGAGCACCGGGGAGCTGTTTTTT.

V is TRBV21-1 and J is TRBJ1-4; the D segment call TRBD1 is taken from the table without a DNA check. TRBV21-1 is an annotated pseudogene. The CDR3 totals 16 residues. DNA for the CDR3: TGTGCCAGCAGCACCGCTACAGGGGCCTCTAATGAAAAACTGTTTTTT. Protein product: CASSTATGASNEKLFF.

The chain combines TRBV7-9 with TRBJ1-1; D is undetermined. CDR1 and CDR2 (germline): SEHNR, FQNEAQ (reference sequence). V was cut by 5 bases and J by 2 bases, with 6 bases left in between. The CDR3 is 12 residues long. The DNA for the CDR3 is TGTGCCAGCAGCAAGAGCAACACTGAAGCTTTCTTT. This codes for CASSKSNTEAFF. Full variable domain (remainder filled in from reference TRBV7-9 and TRBJ1-1): DTGVSQNPRHKITKRGQNVTFRCDPISEHNRLYWYRQTLGQGPEFLTYFQNEAQLEKSRLLSDRFSAERPKGSFSTLEIQRTEQGDSAMYLCASSKSNTEAFFGQGTRLTVV.

This chain links TRBV15 with TRBJ1-5; 8 nucleotides line up with TRBD1. The CDR3 has 16 amino acids. Germline loops: CDR1 LNHNV, CDR2 YYDKDF (reference sequence). V shed 5 bases and J 2 bases; nucleotides not matched to a gene: 8. The DNA for the CDR3 is TGTGCCACCAGCCCTCGACAGGGGTCTGGCAATCAGCCCCAGCATTTT. Translating it yields CATSPRQGSGNQPQHF. The full variable domain, with the rest looked up from reference TRBV15 and TRBJ1-5, is DAMVIQNPRYQVTQFGKPVTLSCSQTLNHNVMYWYQQKSSQAPKLLFHYYDKDFNNEADTPDNFQSRRPNTSFCFLDIRSPGLGDTAMYLCATSPRQGSGNQPQHFGDGTRLSIL.

The chain combines TRBV28 with TRBJ2-2, with 7 bases lining up with TRBD2. The CDR3 runs 12 residues. V lost 11 bases, J lost 8 bases, and 8 bases stayed unmatched. The V gene's germline CDR1 is MDHEN and CDR2 SYDVKM. The CDR3 DNA is TGTGCCGGACGCGGGAGTGGGGGGGAGCTGTTTTTT. Translated, it gives CAGRGSGGELFF.

The V gene is TRBV27, the J gene TRBJ2-5; 9 bases fit TRBD1. The J call may be wrong; the DNA end is better matched by TRBJ2-7. The germline gives CDR1 MNHEY, CDR2 SMNVEV (reference sequence). This CDR3 is 14 amino acids long. The CDR3 bases are TGTGCCAGCAGTCCCGGGACAGGGATATACGAGCAGTACTTC. This gives the protein CASSPGTGIYEQYF.

This chain links TRBV11-2 with TRBJ2-7, with 10 bases that match TRBD2. The CDR3 spans 15 residues. The J segment lost 6 bases and the V segment lost 3 bases, leaving 8 bases of the junction unmatched. The germline V gene has CDR1 SGHAT and CDR2 FQNNGV. This CDR3 reads CASSFLAGEGGEQYF. In DNA form, the CDR3 reads TGTGCCAGCAGCTTTCTAGCGGGAGAGGGCGGCGAGCAGTACTTC. Full variable domain (remainder filled in from reference TRBV11-2 and TRBJ2-7): EAGVAQSPRYKIIEKRQSVAFWCNPISGHATLYWYQQILGQGPKLLIQFQNNGVVDDSQLPKDRFSAERLKGVDSTLKIQPAKLEDSAVYLCASSFLAGEGGEQYFGPGTRLTVT.

In its sample, this clone was seen a few times. V usage is TRBV27 and J usage is TRBJ2-5; perhaps TRBD2 as D (6 bases). Germline CDR1 reads MNHEY; CDR2 reads SMNVEV (reference sequence). The CDR3 consists of 11 residues. The CDR3 bases are TGTGGGGCGGTCCGGGGGGAGACCCAGTACTTC. Encoded protein: CGAVRGETQYF.

V is TRBV6-5 and J is TRBJ2-3, with 7 bases identical to TRBD2. The trim removed 2 bases at V and 4 bases at J, leaving 6 bases unmatched. Germline lookup yields CDR1 MNHEY and CDR2 SVGAGI. CDR3 length equals 15 residues. The chain's CDR3 is CASSYQRGRADTQYF. The DNA for the CDR3 is TGTGCCAGCAGTTACCAGCGGGGACGGGCAGATACGCAGTATTTT.

This chain links TRBV5-1 with TRBJ1-2; D remains ambiguous. The CDR3 has 13 amino acids. V was pared by 7 bases and J by 3 bases, with 13 bases between. CDR1 is SGHRS and CDR2 is YFSETQ in the germline V gene. The CDR3 protein is CASSPGRDYGYTF. The CDR3 bases are TGCGCCAGCTCCCCTGGGAGGGACTATGGCTACACCTTC.

This clone appeared a few times. V is TRBV15 and J is TRBJ2-2; the match to TRBD2 covers 15 bases. The V gene's germline CDR1 is LNHNV and CDR2 YYDKDF (reference sequence). The V segment lost 0 bases and the J segment 6 bases; nucleotides outside the gene matches: 5. The CDR3 consists of 18 residues. CDR3 sequence: CATSRDTGLAGGPGELFF. The CDR3 DNA sequence: TGTGCCACCAGCAGAGACACGGGACTAGCGGGAGGTCCCGGGGAGCTGTTTTTT.

This clone was recorded a few times. V usage is TRBV30 and J usage is TRBJ2-3; no reliable D call. V was shortened by 2 bases and J by 2 bases, with 17 bases between the two germline ends. There are 16 residues in the CDR3. CDR1 and CDR2 from the germline V gene are GTSNPN and SVGIG (reference sequence). DNA of the CDR3: TGTGCCTGGAGTACCCCCGGTTGGCGGCACACAGATACGCAGTATTTT. It is translated as CAWSTPGWRHTDTQYF.

The chain is built from TRBV7-2 and TRBJ2-5, with a weak D call TRBD2 (5 bases). Per germline, CDR1 SGHTA and CDR2 FQGNSA. The CDR3 totals 14 residues. The V and J ends lost 1 base and 3 bases respectively, with 9 bases between them. The CDR3, as DNA: TGTGCCAGCAGCTTAGTTTCCGGGGAAGAGACCCAGTACTTC. Translated: CASSLVSGEETQYF.

The chain has TRBV4-3 and TRBJ2-1, with TRBD2 matching 10 bases. Germline-derived CDR1 and CDR2 are LGHNA and YSLEER. V was pared by 0 bases and J by 8 bases, with 10 bases of the junction left unmatched. The CDR3 has 17 amino acids. The CDR3 sequence is CASSQDLGTSGIHEQFF. For the CDR3, the DNA is TGCGCCAGCAGCCAAGATCTTGGTACTAGCGGGATACATGAGCAGTTCTTC.

V usage is TRBV10-2 and J usage is TRBJ2-7, with 10 bases identical to TRBD1. V shed 8 bases and J 4 bases; nucleotides not matched to a gene: 8. CDR1 is WSHSY and CDR2 is SAAADI in the germline V gene. The CDR3 contains 14 residues. CDR3 coding DNA: TGCGCCAGCCAATGGGACAGGGGCAGGTACGAGCAGTACTTC. It yields the protein CASQWDRGRYEQYF.

The chain joins TRBV5-1 to TRBJ2-2; 7 bases are a match to TRBD2. V lost 4 bases and J lost 2; bases outside the gene matches: 11. Germline-derived CDR1 and CDR2 are SGHRS and YFSETQ. This CDR3 is 17 amino acids long. The CDR3 DNA reads as TGCGCCAGCAGCCTTGGACTAGACCCCCTTAACACCGGGGAGCTGTTTTTT. Protein sequence: CASSLGLDPLNTGELFF.

The gene calls are TRBV27 and TRBJ1-5; D unclear. CDR3 length: 14 amino acids. CDR1 and CDR2 (germline): MNHEY, SMNVEV (reference sequence). Trimming shortened V by 0 bases and J by 2 bases, and 5 bases separated the two germline ends. As DNA, the CDR3 is TGTGCCAGCAGTTTATCCCAGGGCAATCAGCCCCAGCATTTT. This sequence encodes CASSLSQGNQPQHF.

Many counts were recorded for this clone. The chain combines TRBV30 with TRBJ1-5, with a possible D match to TRBD1 (5 bases). The CDR3 contains 13 residues. Per the germline V gene, CDR1 is GTSNPN and CDR2 is SVGIG (reference sequence). V lost 5 bases to trimming and J lost 4 bases, with 12 bases between them. This CDR3 reads CAWATGTNQPQHF. The CDR3, as DNA: TGTGCCTGGGCAACAGGAACTAATCAGCCCCAGCATTTT. Full variable domain (outside the CDR3, taken from reference TRBV30 and TRBJ1-5): SQTIHQWPATLVQPVGSPLSLECTVEGTSNPNLYWYRQAAGRGLQLLFYSVGIGQISSEVPQNLSASRPQDRQFILSSKKLLLSDSGFYLCAWATGTNQPQHFGDGTRLSIL.

The chain employs TRBV6-5 and TRBJ2-7, with a tentative D call TRBD1 (6 bases). The ends were cut back, 5 bases at V and 2 bases at J, with 13 bases in the middle. The CDR3 loop spans 14 amino acids. Per germline, CDR1 MNHEY and CDR2 SVGAGI. The CDR3 bases are TGTGCCAGCAGTCCCCTTACAGGGACCTACGAGCAGTACTTC. This gives the protein CASSPLTGTYEQYF.

The chain joins TRBV5-1 to TRBJ2-1, with D tentatively TRBD2 (7 bases). This CDR3 has 15 residues. Germline CDR1 and CDR2: SGHRS and YFSETQ. Trimming shortened V by 7 bases and J by 7 bases, and 21 bases separated the two germline ends. DNA for the CDR3: TGCGCCAGCCACCCCGAGGCGGGGGCCAGAAATGAGCAGTTCTTC. This sequence encodes CASHPEAGARNEQFF.